The 20 T cell receptor beta chains given below trace back to one sample, sequenced in a study of T cells in Graves' hyperthyroidism and ophthalmopathy. There were TCR beta CDR3 regions amplified from RNA transcripts. The study used the HTBI primer set for a first-round RT-PCR of the TCR CDR3. TCRdb called the multiplex PCR reads again in MiXCR, with one record for every CDR3 protein. The repertoire holds roughly 500,000 distinct CDR3 sequences, with 16% as singletons. Sequenced input: blood. These receptors were collected from a woman in her 30s with Graves' ophthalmopathy.

This clonotype was recorded a few times. The rearrangement uses TRBV6-9 and TRBJ2-1; D is undetermined. CDR3 length: 12 residues. Trimming took off 8 bases at V and 5 bases at J, with 10 bases between the two ends. Germline V gene lookup returns CDR1 MNHGY and CDR2 SVAAGI. Here the CDR3 reads CASGFSNNEQFF. The CDR3 bases are TGTGCCAGCGGTTTCAGTAACAATGAGCAGTTCTTC.

This clonotype was detected ten times or more. The J gene is TRBJ1-5, the V gene TRBV7-2, with D maybe TRBD1 (5 bases). CDR3 length: 17 amino acids. Trimming shortened V by 1 base and J by 2 bases, and 15 bases separated the two germline ends. Per the germline V gene, CDR1 is SGHTA and CDR2 is FQGNSA. The CDR3 bases are TGTGCCAGCAGCTTAGGTTTGGGGGGTCTGGGCAATCAGCCCCAGCATTTT. Translated, it gives CASSLGLGGLGNQPQHF. Drawing the rest from reference TRBV7-2 and TRBJ1-5, the complete variable domain is GAGVSQSPSNKVTEKGKDVELRCDPISGHTALYWYRQSLGQGLEFLIYFQGNSAPDKSGLPSDRFSAERTGGSVSTLTIQRTQQEDSAVYLCASSLGLGGLGNQPQHFGDGTRLSIL.

This clonotype has more than one count but fewer than ten. This chain connects TRBV4-1 to TRBJ2-1; D is perhaps TRBD1 (6 bases). The V gene lost 0 bases and the J gene lost 0 bases, with 18 bases spanning the gap. Germline V gene data show CDR1 as MGHRA and CDR2 as YSYEKL. There are 19 residues in the CDR3. The CDR3 DNA reads as TGCGCCAGCAGCCAAGATTATGGGGGCAGGGGTGGCTCCTACAATGAGCAGTTCTTC. Its protein is CASSQDYGGRGGSYNEQFF.

The gene calls are TRBV5-1 and TRBJ1-5, with a weak D call TRBD1 (5 bases). Trimming removed 0 bases from V and 7 bases from J, with 11 bases in between. This CDR3 is 14 amino acids long. Germline V gives CDR1 SGHRS, CDR2 YFSETQ. The chain's CDR3 is CASSLVEGLQPQHF. The CDR3, as DNA: TGCGCCAGCAGCTTGGTGGAGGGACTACAGCCCCAGCATTTT. Looking up the rest from reference TRBV5-1 and TRBJ1-5 gives the full variable domain: KAGVTQTPRYLIKTRGQQVTLSCSPISGHRSVSWYQQTPGQGLQFLFEYFSETQRNKGNFPGRFSGRQFSNSRSEMNVSTLELGDSALYLCASSLVEGLQPQHFGDGTRLSIL.

This clonotype was counted at least ten times. The chain combines TRBV20-1 with TRBJ1-3; the D is unclear. Between the trimmed V and J ends, which lost 6 bases and 0 bases, there was a span of 12 bases. The germline CDR1 and CDR2 sequences are DFQATT and SNEGSKA (reference sequence). The CDR3 extends over 14 amino acids. This CDR3 reads CSAETLHSGNTIYF. The CDR3, as DNA: TGCAGTGCCGAAACACTGCACTCTGGAAACACCATATATTTT.

This clonotype was observed a few times. This chain connects TRBV6-1 to TRBJ2-2; no firm D call. The CDR3 extends over 13 amino acids. V was trimmed by 2 bases and J by 2 bases, leaving 3 bases between them. The V gene's germline CDR1 is MNHNS and CDR2 SASEGT. This CDR3 is CASSEPNTGELFF. CDR3 nucleotide sequence: TGTGCCAGCAGTGAACCCAACACCGGGGAGCTGTTTTTT.

This chain joins TRBV9 and TRBJ2-7, with 10 bases fitting TRBD2. Germline V CDR1 and CDR2: SGDLS, YYNGEE. The ends lost 0 bases at V and 6 bases at J; junction bases unmatched: 9. The CDR3 runs to 16 residues. The CDR3: CASSVGFGVAGGEQYF. CDR3 sequence (DNA): TGTGCCAGCAGCGTAGGATTTGGGGTAGCGGGAGGCGAGCAGTACTTC.

This clonotype was counted at least ten times. The J gene is TRBJ2-1, the V gene TRBV6-2 or TRBV6-3; 15 positions match TRBD2. Germline loops: CDR1 MNHEY, CDR2 SVGEGT. The CDR3 is 20 residues long. J gave up 0 bases and V 7 bases, and 13 bases lay outside the gene matches. CDR3 in DNA: TGTGCCAGCACCGCCCAAGGGACTAGCGGGAGGACCAGCTCCTACAATGAGCAGTTCTTC. It specifies CASTAQGTSGRTSSYNEQFF.

This chain connects TRBV4-2 to TRBJ2-4; 8 bases fit TRBD1. The CDR3 has 13 residues. The ends lost 4 bases at V and 7 bases at J; junction bases unmatched: 3. Germline V CDR1 and CDR2: LGHNA, YNFKEQ. The CDR3 bases are TGTGCCAGCAGCCCCCGGGACAGGAACATTCAGTACTTC. Encoded protein: CASSPRDRNIQYF.

In this sample, this clonotype turned up many times. V and J are TRBV27 and TRBJ2-1; perhaps D is TRBD1 or TRBD2 (5 bases each). The V gene's germline CDR1 is MNHEY and CDR2 SMNVEV (reference sequence). There are 15 residues in the CDR3. Trimming left V 3 bases short and J 8 bases short, with 17 bases between. The DNA for the CDR3 is TGTGCCAGCAGTTTGTCGTTTGGGGGTCGGGATGAGCAGTTCTTC. Protein: CASSLSFGGRDEQFF.

This chain connects TRBV20-1 to TRBJ2-3; TRBD2 matches at 7 bases. The CDR3 runs to 18 residues. J lost 4 bases, V lost 0 bases, and 16 bases had no gene match. Germline V gene data show CDR1 as DFQATT and CDR2 as SNEGSKA (reference sequence). CDR3 protein: CSARDRSRGGSSPDTQYF. The CDR3, as DNA: TGCAGTGCTAGAGATAGGTCGAGGGGCGGGAGTAGCCCAGATACGCAGTATTTT.

This clonotype has ten or more counts. The rearrangement uses TRBV19 and TRBJ1-1, with a tentative D call TRBD1 (5 bases). Trimming left V 4 bases short and J 6 bases short, with 18 bases between. CDR3 length equals 15 residues. Germline-derived CDR1 and CDR2 are LNHDA and SQIVND (reference sequence). CDR3 sequence reads: CASSTSGRTLAEAFF. DNA of the CDR3: TGTGCCAGTAGTACCTCAGGAAGGACATTAGCTGAAGCTTTCTTT.

This clonotype was detected ten times or more. V usage is TRBV30 and J usage is TRBJ1-2, with 8 bases that match TRBD1. Germline V gene sequence: CDR1 GTSNPN, CDR2 SVGIG (reference sequence). V was pared by 4 bases and J by 6 bases, with 7 bases of the junction left unmatched. The CDR3 runs 13 residues. The CDR3 loop is CAWTTGESNGYTF. CDR3 DNA sequence: TGTGCCTGGACGACAGGGGAATCCAATGGCTACACCTTC.

In its sample, this clonotype was seen many times. The chain couples TRBV7-2 to TRBJ2-7; D is uncertain. The CDR3 contains 14 residues. V lost 3 bases and J lost 4, with 13 bases in between. CDR1 is SGHTA and CDR2 is FQGNSA in the germline V gene. CDR3 coding DNA: TGTGCCAGCAGCTTGGATGAGCTCCGGTACGAGCAGTACTTC. This encodes CASSLDELRYEQYF.

This clonotype has at least ten counts. The chain couples TRBV19 to TRBJ1-5, with 7 bases that match TRBD1. Trimming at V came to 5 bases and at J to 5 bases, leaving 15 bases not matched to a gene. The germline gives CDR1 LNHDA, CDR2 SQIVND (reference sequence). The CDR3 sequence is 17 residues long. The CDR3 sequence is CASSSGRGGKADQPQHF. The CDR3 DNA follows: TGTGCCAGTAGTTCAGGACGAGGGGGCAAGGCAGATCAGCCCCAGCATTTT.

This clonotype was counted a few times. The chain joins TRBV15 to TRBJ1-1; no firm D call. The germline CDR1 and CDR2 sequences are LNHNV and YYDKDF (reference sequence). The V end was cut by 0 bases, the J end by 0 bases, with 17 bases between. The CDR3 length is 18 residues. CDR3 in amino acids: CATSRDAAASGLNTEAFF. In DNA form, the CDR3 reads TGTGCCACCAGCAGAGATGCGGCCGCCAGCGGCTTGAACACTGAAGCTTTCTTT.

This clonotype was seen more than once but under ten times. The chain combines TRBV7-8 with TRBJ2-1; the D is unclear. Germline CDR1 reads SGHVS; CDR2 reads FQNEAQ. CDR3 length: 16 amino acids. Trimming left V 2 bases short and J 0 bases short, with 11 bases between. In nucleotides, the CDR3 is TGTGCCAGCAGCTTAAGGCGCGTGGGCTCCTACAATGAGCAGTTCTTC. Translation gives CASSLRRVGSYNEQFF.

A few counts support this clonotype. The gene calls are TRBV24-1 and TRBJ2-1; D perhaps matches TRBD2 (5 bases). V was clipped by 10 bases and J by 0 bases, with 6 bases between them. The CDR3 is 12 residues long. Germline lookup yields CDR1 KGHDR and CDR2 SFDVKD. This CDR3 is CATEGSYNEQFF. CDR3 nucleotides: TGTGCCACTGAGGGCTCCTACAATGAGCAGTTCTTC.

V usage is TRBV5-1 and J usage is TRBJ1-3, with 8 positions matching TRBD1. The germline V gene has CDR1 SGHRS and CDR2 YFSETQ. J was trimmed by 8 bases and V by 4 bases; bases with no gene match: 5. This CDR3 has 13 amino acids. CDR3: CASSTGTGDTIYF. The CDR3 DNA is TGCGCCAGCAGCACAGGGACAGGCGACACCATATATTTT.

This clonotype was observed many times. The chain combines TRBV12-3 or TRBV12-4 with TRBJ2-7, with 11 bases fitting TRBD1. The CDR3 has 15 residues. Trimming removed 6 bases from V and 2 bases from J; junction bases left unmatched: 6. CDR3 sequence: CASRGPGQGAYEQYF. The CDR3 DNA sequence: TGTGCCAGCAGGGGGCCGGGACAGGGGGCCTACGAGCAGTACTTC.